This T cell receptor beta chain stems from a study of T-cell reconstitution after alpha-beta-depleted transplantation in children. Study observations and caveats: In patients about two months after transplant, alpha-beta T cells reportedly arose from several hundred expanded graft clones. T-cell numbers and diversity one year post-transplant derived largely from freshly generated T cells. Recipient T cells and thymic progenitors that survived were the source of the high TCRbeta diversity seen at day 60 in some patients.

In its sample, this clonotype was seen a few times. The antigen remains undetermined. Preparation of the TCRbeta library used unique molecular identifiers. TCRdb recomputed calls from the PCR reads with MiXCR, one row per CDR3 protein. The repertoire holds more than 400,000 distinct CDR3 sequences, with approximately 10% as singletons. This specimen consisted of PBMCs, mostly from graft donor cells, obtained 180 days after TCRalphabeta/CD19-depleted stem cell transplant. The sequence derives from a female patient aged 2 to 10 who had a stem cell transplant for aplastic anemia, so the T cells may come from the graft donor.

The CDR3: CASSFLAKSNQPQHF. The CDR3 DNA sequence: TGTGCCAGCAGTTTTTTAGCCAAGAGCAATCAGCCCCAGCATTTT. The chain combines TRBV28 with TRBJ1-5; no reliable D call. The CDR3 consists of 15 residues. In germline, CDR1 is MDHEN, CDR2 SYDVKM. Deletions cut 3 bases from V and 1 base from J, with 10 bases between.